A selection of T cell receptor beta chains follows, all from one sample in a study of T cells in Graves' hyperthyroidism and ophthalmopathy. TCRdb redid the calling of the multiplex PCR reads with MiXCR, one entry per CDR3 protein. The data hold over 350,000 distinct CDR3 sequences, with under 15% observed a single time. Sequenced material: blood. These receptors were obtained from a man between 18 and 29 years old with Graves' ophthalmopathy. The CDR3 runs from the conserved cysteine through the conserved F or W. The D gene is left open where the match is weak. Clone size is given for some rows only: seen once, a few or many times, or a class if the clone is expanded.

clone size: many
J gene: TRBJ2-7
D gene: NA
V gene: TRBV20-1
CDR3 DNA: TGCAGTGCTAGAGAACTGGGCAGTCAGGCCCTCGAGCAGTACTTC
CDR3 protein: CSARELGSQALEQYF

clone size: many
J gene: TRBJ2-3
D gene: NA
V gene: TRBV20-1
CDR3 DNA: TGCAGTGCTAGCCGGACCGGGATTACAGATACGCAGTATTTT
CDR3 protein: CSASRTGITDTQYF

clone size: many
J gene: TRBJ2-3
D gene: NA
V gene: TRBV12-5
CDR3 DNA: TGTGCTAGTGGCTCCCTGGGGGGGGCGCGTGGCACAGATACGCAGTATTTT
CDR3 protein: CASGSLGGARGTDTQYF

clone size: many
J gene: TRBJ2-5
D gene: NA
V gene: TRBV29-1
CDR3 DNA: TGCAGCGTTGTAGCTCTAGCCATAGAGACCCAGTACTTC
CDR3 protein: CSVVALAIETQYF

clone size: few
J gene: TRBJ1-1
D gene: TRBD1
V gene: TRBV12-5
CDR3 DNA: TGTGCTAGTGGTCCATTTACAGGGGTGAACACTGAAGCTTTCTTT
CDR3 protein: CASGPFTGVNTEAFF

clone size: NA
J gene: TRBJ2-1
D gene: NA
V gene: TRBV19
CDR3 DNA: TGTGCCAGTAGTGTGGCAGTTACCGACGATGAGCAGTTCTTC
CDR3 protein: CASSVAVTDDEQFF

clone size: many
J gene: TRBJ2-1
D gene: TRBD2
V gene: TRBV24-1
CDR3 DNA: TGTGCCACCAGTGACCCTGGACTAGTCGGCAATGAGCAGTTCTTC
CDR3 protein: CATSDPGLVGNEQFF

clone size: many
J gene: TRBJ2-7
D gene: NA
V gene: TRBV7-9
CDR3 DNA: TGTGCCAGCAGCTTAGCGTCTGGACACTCCTACGAGCAGTACTTC
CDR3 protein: CASSLASGHSYEQYF

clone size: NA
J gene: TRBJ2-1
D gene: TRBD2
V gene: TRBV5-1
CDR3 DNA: TGCGCCAGCAGCTTGGGACCGGGCCTCGGGGGGAATGAGCAGTTCTTC
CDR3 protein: CASSLGPGLGGNEQFF

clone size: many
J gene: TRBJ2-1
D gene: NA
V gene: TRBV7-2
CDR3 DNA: TGTGCCAGCAGCTTAGCGGGGGGGCCCTCCCACAATGAGCAGTTCTTC
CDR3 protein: CASSLAGGPSHNEQFF

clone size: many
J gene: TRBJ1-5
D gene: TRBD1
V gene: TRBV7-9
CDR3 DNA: TGTGCCAGCAGCCGCACAGGACAGGGTAAAAGCAATCAGCCCCAGCATTTT
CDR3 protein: CASSRTGQGKSNQPQHF

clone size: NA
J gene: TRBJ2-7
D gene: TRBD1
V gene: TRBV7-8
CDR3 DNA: TGTGCCAGCAGCCACCGGGACAGGGGGCCCCACGAGCAGTACTTC
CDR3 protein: CASSHRDRGPHEQYF

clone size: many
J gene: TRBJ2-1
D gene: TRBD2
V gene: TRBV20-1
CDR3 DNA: TGCAGTGCAATCCTAGCGGGAGGGCGCTATGAGCAGTTCTTC
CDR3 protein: CSAILAGGRYEQFF

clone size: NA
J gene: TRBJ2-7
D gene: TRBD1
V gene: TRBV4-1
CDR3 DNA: TGCGCCAGCAGCCATCAGGGGACAGCCTACGAGCAGTACTTC
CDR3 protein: CASSHQGTAYEQYF

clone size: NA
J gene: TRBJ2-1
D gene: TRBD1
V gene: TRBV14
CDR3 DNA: TGTGCCAGCAGCCTCCGGGACAGGGTTCGGGATGAGCAGTTCTTC
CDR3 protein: CASSLRDRVRDEQFF

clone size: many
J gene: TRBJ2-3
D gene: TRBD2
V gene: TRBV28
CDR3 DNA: TGTGCCAGCAGTTTTAGCGGGAGTGTGATTACAGATACGCAGTATTTT
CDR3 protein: CASSFSGSVITDTQYF

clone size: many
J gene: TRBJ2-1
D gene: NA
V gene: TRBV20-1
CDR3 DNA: TGCAGTGCGGGGCGTCCGGACACTTACAATGAGCAGTTCTTC
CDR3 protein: CSAGRPDTYNEQFF

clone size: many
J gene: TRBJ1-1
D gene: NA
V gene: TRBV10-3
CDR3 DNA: TGTGCCATCAGTGGGTCGTTCCCCAAACTAAACACTGAAGCTTTCTTT
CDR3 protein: CAISGSFPKLNTEAFF

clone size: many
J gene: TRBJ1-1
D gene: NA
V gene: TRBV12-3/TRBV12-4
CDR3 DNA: TGTGCCAGCAGTTACCCCGAAAAGGGCACTGAAGCTTTCTTT
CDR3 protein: CASSYPEKGTEAFF

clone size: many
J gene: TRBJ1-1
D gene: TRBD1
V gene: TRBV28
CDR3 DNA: TGTGCCAGCAGTTTACCGGGACAGGGAATAACTGAAGCTTTCTTT
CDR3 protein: CASSLPGQGITEAFF

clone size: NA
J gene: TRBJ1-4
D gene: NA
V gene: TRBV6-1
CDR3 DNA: TGTGCCAGCAGTTCTCGGGCAGGGCTGGAAAAACTGTTTTTT
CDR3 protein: CASSSRAGLEKLFF

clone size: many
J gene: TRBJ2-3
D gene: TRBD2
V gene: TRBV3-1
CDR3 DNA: TGTGCCAGCAGCCATTGGACTAGCGGGAGTGCAGATACGCAGTATTTT
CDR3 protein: CASSHWTSGSADTQYF

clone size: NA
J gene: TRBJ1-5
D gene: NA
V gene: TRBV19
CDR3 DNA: TGTGCCAGTAGTATAGAGGATCAGGGGTACAATCAGCCCCAGCATTTT
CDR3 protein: CASSIEDQGYNQPQHF

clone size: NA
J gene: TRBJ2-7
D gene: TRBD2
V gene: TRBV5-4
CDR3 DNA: TGTGCCAGCAGCACGACTAGCGGGGGACCTTCCTACGAGCAGTACTTC
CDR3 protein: CASSTTSGGPSYEQYF

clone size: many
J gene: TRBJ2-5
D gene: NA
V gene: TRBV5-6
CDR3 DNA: TGTGCCAGCAGCTTGGGCTGGAGATACCAAGAGACCCAGTACTTC
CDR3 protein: CASSLGWRYQETQYF

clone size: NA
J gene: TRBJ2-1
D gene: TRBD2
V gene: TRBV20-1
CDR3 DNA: TGCAGTGCTAGAGATAAGGCTAGCGGGCGGTCCTACAATGAGCAGTTCTTC
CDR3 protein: CSARDKASGRSYNEQFF

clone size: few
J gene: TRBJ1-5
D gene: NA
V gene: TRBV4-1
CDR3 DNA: TGCGCCAGCAGCCTCATAGGGACCCGGGGGAATCAGCCCCAGCATTTT
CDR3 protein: CASSLIGTRGNQPQHF

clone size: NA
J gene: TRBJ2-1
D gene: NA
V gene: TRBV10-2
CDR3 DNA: TGCGCCAGCAGTGAGTCCCCCTACTCCTACAATGAGCAGTTCTTC
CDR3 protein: CASSESPYSYNEQFF

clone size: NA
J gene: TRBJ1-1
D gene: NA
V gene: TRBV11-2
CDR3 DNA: TGTGCCAGCAGGAGACCGAACACTGAAGCTTTCTTT
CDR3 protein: CASRRPNTEAFF

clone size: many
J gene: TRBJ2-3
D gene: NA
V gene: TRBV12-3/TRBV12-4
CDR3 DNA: TGTGCCAGCAGTTCGGAGGGGACGCGGACAGATACGCAGTATTTT
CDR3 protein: CASSSEGTRTDTQYF

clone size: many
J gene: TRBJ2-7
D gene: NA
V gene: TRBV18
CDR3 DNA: TGTGCCAGGTCAACAGGGCATACCTACGAGCAGTACTTC
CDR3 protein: CARSTGHTYEQYF

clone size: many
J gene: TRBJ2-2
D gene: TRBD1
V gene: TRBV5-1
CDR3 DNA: TGCGCCACCGGCCCGGGACAGGGGACCGGGGAGCTGTTTTTT
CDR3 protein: CATGPGQGTGELFF

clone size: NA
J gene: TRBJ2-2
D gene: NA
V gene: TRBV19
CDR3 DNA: TGTGCCAGTAGTGAGATTAACAGGGCCACGAACACCGGGGAGCTGTTTTTT
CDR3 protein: CASSEINRATNTGELFF

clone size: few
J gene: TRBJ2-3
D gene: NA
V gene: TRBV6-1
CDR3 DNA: TGTGCCAGCAGTCGGCGCTTTTTGACAGATACGCAGTATTTT
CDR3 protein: CASSRRFLTDTQYF

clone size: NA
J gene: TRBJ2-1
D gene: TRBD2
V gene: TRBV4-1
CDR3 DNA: TGCGCCAGCAGTCCAAGGGAGGGGACCCTATCTGATGAGCAGTTCTTC
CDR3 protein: CASSPREGTLSDEQFF

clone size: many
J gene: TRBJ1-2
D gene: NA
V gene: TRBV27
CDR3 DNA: TGTGCCAGCAGTTTATCGTCCAGACCCCTTGGCTACACCTTC
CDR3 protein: CASSLSSRPLGYTF

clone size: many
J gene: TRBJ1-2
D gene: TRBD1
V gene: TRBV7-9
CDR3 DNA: TGTGCCAGCAGCTTCGGGACAGGGGGCGCGGGAAGGTATGGCTACACCTTC
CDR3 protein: CASSFGTGGAGRYGYTF

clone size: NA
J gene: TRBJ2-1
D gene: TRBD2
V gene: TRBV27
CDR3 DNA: TGTGCCAGCAGTTTAAGACTAGCGGCCTACAATGAGCAGTTCTTC
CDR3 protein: CASSLRLAAYNEQFF